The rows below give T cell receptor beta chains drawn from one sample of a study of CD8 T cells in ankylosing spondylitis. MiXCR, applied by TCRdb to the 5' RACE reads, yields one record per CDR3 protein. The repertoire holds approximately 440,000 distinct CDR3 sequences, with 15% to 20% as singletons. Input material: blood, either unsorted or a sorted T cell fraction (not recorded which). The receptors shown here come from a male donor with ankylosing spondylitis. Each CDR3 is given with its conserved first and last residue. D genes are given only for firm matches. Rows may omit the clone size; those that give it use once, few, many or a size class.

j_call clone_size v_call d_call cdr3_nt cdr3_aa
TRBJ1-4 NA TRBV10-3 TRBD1 TGTGCCATCAGCGTTGGACAGGGTGGGGAAAAACTGTTTTTT CAISVGQGGEKLFF
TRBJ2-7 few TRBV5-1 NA TGCGCCAGCAGCCCCAGCCGGAGTCCGTCCTACGAGCAGTACTTC CASSPSRSPSYEQYF
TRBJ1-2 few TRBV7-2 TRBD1 TGTGCCAGTCGCACCGACAGGGGCTATGGCTACACCTTC CASRTDRGYGYTF
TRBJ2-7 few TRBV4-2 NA TGTGCCAGCAGCCAAGATCCCCGCTACGAGCAGTACTTC CASSQDPRYEQYF
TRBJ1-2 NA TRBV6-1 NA TGTGCCAGCAGTGACGCCGATTTACAAGTGAACTATGGCTACACCTTC CASSDADLQVNYGYTF
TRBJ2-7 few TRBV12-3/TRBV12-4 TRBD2 TGTGCCAGCAGTTTAGGATTAGCGGGGCGGTGGGAGCAGTACTTC CASSLGLAGRWEQYF
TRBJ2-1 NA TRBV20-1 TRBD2 TGCAGTGCTAGAGATCTTAAGGGCGGGGGGGCCCAAAGCTCCTACAATGAGCAGTTCTTC CSARDLKGGGAQSSYNEQFF
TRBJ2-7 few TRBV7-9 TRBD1 TGTGCCAGCGGACCCGGGACAGGGGTGGTGTGGCAGTACTTC CASGPGTGVVWQYF
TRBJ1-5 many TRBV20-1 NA TGCAGTGCTAGGGGGCAGAGGGCAGGTGAGCCCCAGCATTTT CSARGQRAGEPQHF
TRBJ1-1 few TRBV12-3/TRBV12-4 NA TGTGCCAGCAGTTTAACCCCCCCGGGAAGTGAAGCTTTCTTT CASSLTPPGSEAFF
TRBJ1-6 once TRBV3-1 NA TGTGCCAGCAGCCCAGACAGGATCTATAATTCACCCCTCCACTTT CASSPDRIYNSPLHF
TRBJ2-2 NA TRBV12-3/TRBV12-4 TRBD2 TGTGCCAGCAGTTTAGGGGCTAGCGGGTTGTCGGTCACCGGGGAGCTGTTTTTT CASSLGASGLSVTGELFF
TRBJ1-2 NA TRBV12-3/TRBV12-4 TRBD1 TGTGCCAGCAGTCTGACAGGGCTCGGCTACACCTTC CASSLTGLGYTF
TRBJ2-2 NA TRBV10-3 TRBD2 TGTGCCGCGACCATGCGGGAGGCCGGCGGGGAGCTGGTTTTT CAATMREAGGELVF
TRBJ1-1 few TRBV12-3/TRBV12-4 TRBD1 TGTGCCAGCAGTTTCATGGGGACAGGGAACACTGAAGCTTTCTTT CASSFMGTGNTEAFF
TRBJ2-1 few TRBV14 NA TGTGCCAGCAGCCAAGGACAGGCGAACACAAATGAGCAGTTCTTC CASSQGQANTNEQFF
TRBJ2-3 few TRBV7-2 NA TGTGCCAGCAGCTTACGACGGACAGATACGCAGTATTTT CASSLRRTDTQYF
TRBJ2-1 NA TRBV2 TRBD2 TGTGCCAGCAGTACGAGCGGGGGGGCCTACAATGAGCAGTTCTTC CASSTSGGAYNEQFF
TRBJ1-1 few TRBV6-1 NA TGTGCCAGCAGTAGAGGTTCCGGGTCGCGGGCTTTCTTT CASSRGSGSRAFF
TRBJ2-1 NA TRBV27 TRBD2 TGTGCCAGCAGACTAGCGGGAGAGAATGAGCAGTTCTTC CASRLAGENEQFF
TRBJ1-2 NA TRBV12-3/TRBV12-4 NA TGTGCCAGCAGCAGGGCCTGGGGTTATGGCTACACCTTC CASSRAWGYGYTF
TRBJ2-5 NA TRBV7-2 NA TGTGCCAGCAGCCTACACCGGGACAAGCAAGAGACCCAGTACTTC CASSLHRDKQETQYF
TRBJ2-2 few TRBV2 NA TGTGCCAGCAGTGTGTCTCCCGGGGAGCTGTTTTTT CASSVSPGELFF
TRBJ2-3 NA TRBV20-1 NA TGCAGTGCTCCAAGGACCACAGATACGCAGTATTTT CSAPRTTDTQYF
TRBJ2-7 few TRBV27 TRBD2 TGTGCCAGCAGTTTCTCGACTAGCGGGGGGACCGTCTCCTACGAGCAGTACTTC CASSFSTSGGTVSYEQYF
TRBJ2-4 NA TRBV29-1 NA TGCAGCGTTGATGGGGCCTTCCAAGCCAAAAACATTCAGTACTTC CSVDGAFQAKNIQYF
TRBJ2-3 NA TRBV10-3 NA TGTGCCATCAGTGAGTCGGGTGACAACACAGATACGCAGTATTTT CAISESGDNTDTQYF
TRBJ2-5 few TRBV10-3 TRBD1 TGTGCCATCAGGACAGGGTTGGGAGAGACCCAGTACTTC CAIRTGLGETQYF
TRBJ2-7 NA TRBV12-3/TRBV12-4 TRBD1 TGTGCCAGCAGCCCGGACAGGGTCCGGGTCGAGCAGTACTTC CASSPDRVRVEQYF
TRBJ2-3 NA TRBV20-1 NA TGCAGTGCTAGAGAGCAGGGACCTAGCACAGATACGCAGTATTTT CSAREQGPSTDTQYF
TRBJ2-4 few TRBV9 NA TGTGCCAGCAGCGTAGACGGGAGCGGCAACATTCAGTACTTC CASSVDGSGNIQYF
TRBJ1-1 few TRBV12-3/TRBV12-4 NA TGTGCCAGCAGTTTTCTGGGTGAAGCTTTCTTT CASSFLGEAFF
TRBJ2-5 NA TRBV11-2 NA TGTGCCAGCAGCTTAAACTACCAAGAGACCCAGTACTTC CASSLNYQETQYF
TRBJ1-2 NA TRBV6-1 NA TGTGCCAGCAGTGCCCAGTCGACTCCGGGTTACTATGGCTACACCTTC CASSAQSTPGYYGYTF
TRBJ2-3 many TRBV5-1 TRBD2 TGCGCCAGCAGCGTGGGACTAGCGGGGTCCATAGATACGCAGTATTTT CASSVGLAGSIDTQYF
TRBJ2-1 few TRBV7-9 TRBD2 TGTGCCAGCAGCCCGGGAGGGGCAGTAACATATGAGCAGTTCTTC CASSPGGAVTYEQFF
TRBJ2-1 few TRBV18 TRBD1 TGTGCCAGCTCCCGCATAGGACAGGGAGGTTCGGAGCAGTTCTTC CASSRIGQGGSEQFF